These T cell receptor beta chains were read from a single sample in a study of monozygotic twins with inflammatory bowel disease. After re-calling the 5' RACE reads, TCRdb lists one entry per CDR3 protein, DNA absent. This table holds tens of thousands of distinct CDR3 sequences. The sequencing sample was made of blood. The origin of the receptors is a human donor with ulcerative colitis or Crohn's disease, or a healthy co-twin of an affected twin (not recorded which). Both conserved end residues are part of each CDR3.

v_gene	j_gene	len	CDR3aa
TRBV19	TRBJ1-1	15	CASSFPRTGRTEAFF
TRBV15	TRBJ2-3	14	CATSRGASTDTQYF
TRBV20-1	TRBJ2-7	18	CSARGFGGAEESSYEQYF
TRBV7-9	TRBJ2-5	12	CASNVQGETQYF
TRBV5-4	TRBJ1-1	15	CASLDRGQPLTEAFF
TRBV12-3/TRBV12-4	TRBJ1-2	16	CASSLIFQGAAYGYTF
TRBV6-5	TRBJ2-3	11	CASREEDTQYF
TRBV6-1	TRBJ1-2	15	CASSEGAVGNYGYTF
TRBV20-1	TRBJ1-1	13	CSARSDRGTEAFF
TRBV7-9	TRBJ1-1	14	CASSSSDRHTEAFF
TRBV11-2	TRBJ1-2	14	CASSLARSNYGYTF
TRBV5-1	TRBJ1-2	14	CASSFEGRSYGYTF
TRBV27	TRBJ1-5	14	CASSPSDPKAGQHF
TRBV15	TRBJ1-5	14	CATAGWKSNQPQHF
TRBV28	TRBJ2-2	16	CASSYPGGALTGELFF
TRBV7-6	TRBJ2-2	16	CASSPQTRENTGELFF
TRBV7-2	TRBJ2-3	14	CASTVRESTDTQYF
TRBV2	TRBJ2-3	14	CASKKGGSTDTQYF
TRBV11-2	TRBJ2-6	20	CASSSPRSRDRAKGANVLTF
TRBV4-1	TRBJ2-2	17	CASSHPRGGRNTGELFF
TRBV12-3/TRBV12-4	TRBJ1-2	15	CASSLALRTPGGYTF
TRBV11-3	TRBJ1-3	13	CASSLRSGNTIYF
TRBV2	TRBJ1-4	12	CASSDRGEKLFF
TRBV7-9	TRBJ1-1	15	CASSPLRWGDTEAFF
TRBV5-1	TRBJ2-3	14	CASAIEDPTDTQYF
TRBV29-1	TRBJ1-6	14	CSVRGQGQNSPLHF
TRBV18	TRBJ2-7	18	CASSPPDFTESAAGEQYF
TRBV5-1	TRBJ2-1	13	CASSLSSYNEQFF
TRBV20-1	TRBJ1-1	15	CSARTNAGRVLEAFF
TRBV7-2	TRBJ2-3	15	CASSLRRGAGDTQYF
TRBV29-1	TRBJ2-2	14	CSVEDRGHTGELFF
TRBV4-1	TRBJ1-6	15	CASSQLWKPRGHLHF
TRBV20-1	TRBJ1-2	12	CSASQGADGYTF
TRBV5-1	TRBJ2-7	14	CASNSGTGWNEQYF
TRBV7-2	TRBJ2-1	15	CASSLTGLSSGGKFF
TRBV5-6	TRBJ2-5	15	CASSRGLADQETQYF
TRBV3-1	TRBJ2-5	15	CASSLGLAGQETQYF
TRBV5-1	TRBJ2-5	15	CASSLEAGARETQYF
TRBV7-3	TRBJ2-3	14	CASSLGRTTDTQYF
TRBV5-4	TRBJ2-7	11	CASSFAREQYF
TRBV6-5	TRBJ1-1	14	CASSYSGQVTEAFF
TRBV11-2	TRBJ2-5	15	CASSLGRAIGETQYF
TRBV5-1	TRBJ1-4	14	CASSLSAYNEKLFF
TRBV20-1	TRBJ2-7	14	CSARSASLLGEQYF
TRBV18	TRBJ1-1	14	CASSPREGGTEAFF